This T cell receptor beta chain was retrieved from a study of cytomegalovirus exposure and HLA in healthy donors (dated by TCRdb to about 2017). In terms of the full investigation: According to an earlier analysis of 587 of the donors, 150 million to 200 million T cells yielded 117 million unique TCR beta sequences and 276 Gb of sequence data. On average, 235,054 unique TCR beta nucleotide sequences were sequenced per donor among 300 to 500 genotyped donors of the cohort, with around 19% of those sequences being non-productive. High-throughput TCR immunosequencing, statistical association of individual TCRs with disease status, and machine learning were combined to predict cytomegalovirus infection status. Roughly 5 DR-DQ haplotypes were handled as single units for association and clustering because linkage in the cohort was strong. Donor age, sex, ethnicity and CMV serostatus were collected together with the repertoire data. Typing coverage varied by locus: roughly 620-640 donors for A, B, C, DRB1 and DQB1; roughly 510 for DQA1; more than 600 for DPA1; 450 to 480 for DPB1. Among the roughly 400 genotyped donors, around 81% belonged to the genetic ancestry cluster associated with self-reported Caucasian donors. Rather than using new phenotypic data, the later analysis identified candidate immune exposures from TCR beta sequences and from how often those sequences occurred across donors. Every repertoire in the discovery cohort had been generated on one and the same sequencing platform. HLA typing covered class I and class II loci at four-digit resolution. In a later genetic analysis, genome-wide SNP genotypes for about three fifths of the roughly 670 donors were used, and that subset was treated as a discovery cohort. An early release covering around 630 HLA-typed donors comprised roughly 300 gigabases of sequencing data and approximately 80 million unique TCR sequences. Along with the approximately 700-subject first cohort, a separate validation cohort of roughly 110 different subjects was used. The study aimed to test whether signatures of past pathogen exposure could be identified by cataloging public T cell receptors. To study patterns of TCR occurrence, a later analysis re-analyzed previously published TCR beta repertoires from hundreds of donors and added high-resolution HLA genotyping. To decide whether each TCR beta V gene segment behaved as functional or pseudogenic, an earlier analysis of several hundred of the donors relied on high-throughput TCR beta sequencing. The study used immunosequencing to profile the T cell repertoires of several hundred subjects and linked those repertoires to cytomegalovirus serostatus.

In total, more than 500 healthy bone marrow donors made up the cohort. At the time of sampling, all cohort members were nominally healthy, though unrecorded immune exposures were likely present. The donor was CMV seropositive and was included in the group of 290 or so seropositive cohort members. A peripheral blood sample was collected from each donor, and TCR beta sequencing was performed on peripheral blood mononuclear cells. The Qiagen DNeasy Blood Extraction Kit was used to extract genomic DNA from the blood cell samples. The library relied on the immunoSEQ multiplex PCR assay. For the multiplex PCR, a mixture combining 60 forward primers for TCR Vbeta segments and 13 reverse primers for TCR Jbeta segments was used. Amplification of the CDR3 region of rearranged TCR beta genes was performed with a multiplex PCR assay on genomic DNA. Amplified TCR beta libraries were sequenced as 87-base-pair reads on the Illumina HiSeq System. In the paper's pipeline: A later analysis counted around 72 million unique TCR beta chains across the 700 or so repertoires, and about 10 million of these chains were shared by at least two donors. Raw reads were error-corrected and collapsed into unique sequences by a nearest-neighbor algorithm in which closely related sequences were merged to remove PCR and sequencing errors. Alignment of CDR3 sequences to IMGT reference sequences was used to assign V, D and J gene segments. For a sequence to be retained, at least a six-nucleotide match to both a V gene segment and a J gene segment was required. Rearrangements were classified as productive when the CDR3 lacked stop codons and remained in frame with V and J, and all other rearrangements were classified as non-productive. Following IMGT convention, CDR3 was defined as the stretch from the second conserved V-encoded cysteine up to the conserved J-encoded phenylalanine. The earlier analysis of about 590 of the donors excluded sequences that lacked an unambiguous match to a single V gene segment. In an earlier analysis of 587 of the donors, V segments were called functional above 56.7% productive rearrangements and were called segregating when the between-donor standard deviation exceeded 5%. A statistical classification framework was built for diagnosing cytomegalovirus status from the catalog of TCR beta chain sequences. In a later analysis, V and J genes were assigned by comparing TCR nucleotide sequences against IMGT/GENE-DB human TR gene sequences. The TCRdist pipeline was used in a later analysis to assign CDR3 sequences and most-parsimonious VDJ recombination scenarios. In a later analysis, each TCR beta chain was defined by its CDR3 amino acid sequence together with its V-gene family, and reads lacking a unique V-gene family were excluded. In a later analysis, around 600 highly shared, low-generation-probability nucleotide sequences were removed to address suspected cross-contamination and a sequencing artifact. In a later analysis, a clonal expansion index for each public chain was calculated from normalized within-repertoire ranks of inferred template counts. Generation probabilities in a later analysis came from a VDJ recombination model fitted to out-of-frame rearrangements, and those results were checked against IGoR. In a later analysis, TCR-TCR, TCR-HLA and TCR-CMV co-occurrence was scored with hypergeometric tests, and a repertoire-size bias correction was applied to TCR pairs. A later analysis estimated false discovery rates by permuting HLA or CMV assignments 20 times. A later analysis grouped co-occurring TCRs with DBSCAN, adding TCRdist sequence similarity when clustering within HLA-allele-positive subsets. Co-occurrence clustering excluded repertoires with fewer than 30,000 or more than 120,000 public chains, plus five with anomalous nucleotide sharing. The table comes from immuneACCESS by way of TCRdb, which keeps in-frame sequences with V and J called. Part of the clones is missing from these tables; in studies checked, under half for an unresolved V gene and the rest for unknown reasons. V and J calls and clone size are copied from that table; D and trimming were computed from the DNA. This sample gives 90,000 to 150,000 clones in total; approximately 79% of them show up just once. Together, the top ten hold about 16% of the sample.

As for this clone: Its target antigen remains unknown. Within one base of it there is no much larger clone, and no base qualities were kept.

Broad study findings and their caveats: Specific HLA alleles were associated with some 15,000 TCR beta sequences at a false discovery rate of 0.05 in a later analysis. In vitro tests confirmed that a few of the cytomegalovirus-associated TCR beta chains recognize cytomegalovirus antigens. Because counts were too low, roughly 18 rarely observed V segments, including chromosome 9 orphons, were left out of the earlier analysis of several hundred of the donors. CMV serostatus was the only immune exposure information available for the cohort. Cytomegalovirus status was reported to be diagnosed by the classifier with high specificity and sensitivity in both the original and validation cohorts. In a later genetic analysis, fewer N-insertions in productive TCRs were reported among donors in an Asian-associated ancestry cluster than the 666-donor mean. The authors suggested that the approach could potentially be generalized to other disease states and immunological phenotypes. Most CMV-associated TCR beta chains appeared to be HLA-restricted in a later analysis, and the HLA associations seemed to be driven largely by CMV exposure. A further reported finding was that TCR beta sequences accurately predicted the HLA-A and HLA-B alleles for most subjects in the first cohort. The cohort was sequenced for TCR beta chains only, and without alpha or paired-chain data the features that could be detected were limited. Because the 87-base-pair reads could not distinguish some IMGT-functional V segments, including TRBV6-2 and TRBV6-3, those segments were excluded. An earlier analysis of approximately 540 of the donors showed that most TCR beta V segments appeared in productive rearrangements either about 90% or about 30% of the time, which broadly matched IMGT annotations. In a later analysis, TCR association rates were found to vary across HLA loci, with the most associated TCRs seen for DRB1 alleles and the fewest for HLA-C alleles. Linkage disequilibrium might explain the correlated functional status among segregating V segments, but an unknown experimental factor could not be excluded. Presence/absence analyses assumed roughly uniform sequencing depth across donors, an assumption that may not hold. Across donors, most TCR sequences were observed very rarely, whereas some public TCRs were present in many individuals. V-gene and J-gene trimming of TCR beta chains was associated with a missense DCLRE1C variant in a later genetic analysis, and the association was replicated in an independent cohort. HLA typing was unavailable for some donors at each locus, so association tests used only the typed subset. In a later analysis, HLA-associated TCR beta chains showed more clonal expansion and lower generation probabilities than non-associated chains that were equally common. According to a later analysis, parvovirus B19, influenza, CMV and Epstein-Barr virus appeared linked to several top co-occurrence clusters. In the study, around 150 TCR beta chains were listed as associated with cytomegalovirus. When HLA alleles, especially DR and DQ, strongly co-occurred, TCR associations were difficult to assign to individual alleles. A cluster of highly shared sequence variants was judged likely to be a technical artifact of the sequencing pipeline.

The junction shows trimming of 6 bases on V and 0 bases on J, plus 12 bases between the germline ends. Taken from the germline V gene, the CDR1 and CDR2 loops are SGHRS and YFSETQ. The CDR3 covers 14 residues, taking in both the cysteine and the phenylalanine. Of the read, only the CDR3 DNA is kept; its 42 bases are in frame from base 1. This sequence uses TRBV5-1 and TRBJ1-1, with the D gene not confidently named. The sequence came from a man over 45 in good health and CMV-seropositive. Sequenced sample: PBMCs. The CDR3 amino acid sequence is: CASTPNTVNTEAFF. The sequence in DNA is TGCGCCAGCACACCCAACACAGTGAACACTGAAGCTTTCTTT.